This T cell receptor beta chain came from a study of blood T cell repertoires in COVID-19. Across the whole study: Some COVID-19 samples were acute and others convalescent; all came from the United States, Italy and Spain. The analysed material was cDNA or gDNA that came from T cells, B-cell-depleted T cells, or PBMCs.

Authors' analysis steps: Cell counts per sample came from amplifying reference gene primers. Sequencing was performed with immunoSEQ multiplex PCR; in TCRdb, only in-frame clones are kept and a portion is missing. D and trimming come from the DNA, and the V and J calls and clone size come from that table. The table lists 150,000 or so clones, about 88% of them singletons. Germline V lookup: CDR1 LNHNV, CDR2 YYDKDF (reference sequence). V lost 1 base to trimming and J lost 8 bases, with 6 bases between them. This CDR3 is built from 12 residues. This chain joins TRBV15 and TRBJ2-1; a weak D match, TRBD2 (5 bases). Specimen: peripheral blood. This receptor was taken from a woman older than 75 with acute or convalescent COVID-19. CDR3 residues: CATSRVEDEQFF. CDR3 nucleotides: TGTGCCACCAGCAGAGTGGAGGATGAGCAGTTCTTC.